Shown below are 24 T cell receptor beta chains from a single sample sequenced in a study of human T cells and chemical hapten exposure. TCRdb ran MiXCR on the RACE reads and lists one entry per CDR3 protein. The sample contains some 81,000 distinct CDR3 sequences, over 6% of which appear only once. Time point reported: patch test 1, 2 weeks after DPC sensitization. The treatment is: therapeutic diphenylcyclopropenone sensitization with weekly scalp DPC. Here the sequenced sample was whole blood, taken in connection with sensitization to the hapten diphenylcyclopropenone (DPC). These receptor sequences come from a woman aged 25 to 39 with alopecia areata. Some clones in this sample may be carry-over from other donors' samples.

V usage is TRBV4-1 and J usage is TRBJ1-1; TRBD1 matches at 7 bases. This CDR3 is 16 amino acids long. Germline CDR1 MGHRA, CDR2 YSYEKL. The trim removed 1 base at V and 6 bases at J, leaving 11 bases unmatched. In nucleotides, the CDR3 is TGCGCCAGCAGCCAAGTTTCAGGGACAGAGATCGCTGAAGCTTTCTTT. The encoded protein is CASSQVSGTEIAEAFF.

This clonotype has more than one count but fewer than ten. The chain couples TRBV5-1 to TRBJ1-2; D gene uncertain. Germline values: CDR1 SGHRS, CDR2 YFSETQ. This CDR3 comprises 17 residues. The V and J ends lost 2 bases and 0 bases respectively, with 17 bases between them. CDR3 protein: CASSLGGASLSNYGYTF. The CDR3 bases are TGCGCCAGCAGCTTAGGTGGAGCCTCCTTATCTAACTATGGCTACACCTTC.

This clonotype was recorded many times. The rearrangement uses TRBV2 and TRBJ2-5, with D unclear. The V end was cut by 6 bases, the J end by 2 bases, with 19 bases between. CDR1 is SNHLY, CDR2 FYNNEI, per germline. This CDR3 region has 16 residues. This CDR3 is CASRRAPRADQETQYF. CDR3 coding DNA: TGTGCCAGCAGACGAGCCCCCCGGGCAGATCAAGAGACCCAGTACTTC.

The chain uses TRBV20-1 and TRBJ2-3; no reliable D call. Trimming removed 3 bases from V and 5 bases from J, with 9 bases in between. CDR1 is DFQATT, CDR2 SNEGSKA, per germline (reference sequence). The CDR3 has 12 residues. CDR3 DNA: TGCAGTGCTAGCCCGTATAAAGATACGCAGTATTTT. This translates into CSASPYKDTQYF.

This clonotype was observed at least ten times. The J gene is TRBJ2-3, the V gene TRBV5-1; the D call may be TRBD1 or TRBD2 (5 bases each). V lost 3 bases, J lost 2 bases, and 10 bases lay in between. Germline V gene sequence: CDR1 SGHRS, CDR2 YFSETQ. The CDR3 extends over 14 amino acids. The CDR3 here is CASSSGPSTDTQYF. DNA of the CDR3: TGCGCCAGCAGCTCGGGACCGTCCACAGATACGCAGTATTTT. The entire variable domain, with the rest obtained from reference TRBV5-1 and TRBJ2-3, is as follows: KAGVTQTPRYLIKTRGQQVTLSCSPISGHRSVSWYQQTPGQGLQFLFEYFSETQRNKGNFPGRFSGRQFSNSRSEMNVSTLELGDSALYLCASSSGPSTDTQYFGPGTRLTVL.

This chain links TRBV12-3 or TRBV12-4 with TRBJ1-5; TRBD1 is a possible D gene (5 bases). V gave up 5 bases and J gave up 6 bases, with 20 bases separating them. There are 16 residues in the CDR3. CDR3 protein: CASSDTRDGLFQPQHF. The CDR3 coding sequence is TGTGCCAGCAGTGATACCCGGGACGGACTTTTTCAGCCCCAGCATTTT.

This clonotype was detected ten times or more. The chain joins TRBV2 to TRBJ2-2; no firm D call. Trimming cost V 7 bases and J 4 bases, with 10 bases left between them. This CDR3 is 13 amino acids long. Germline V gene lookup returns CDR1 SNHLY and CDR2 FYNNEI. The chain's CDR3 is CASTDLSTGELFF. The CDR3 DNA reads as TGTGCCAGCACGGACCTGAGCACCGGGGAGCTGTTTTTT.

This clonotype was recorded at least ten times. This sequence joins TRBV30 and TRBJ1-6; 9 bases line up with TRBD1. Germline CDR1 and CDR2: GTSNPN and SVGIG (reference sequence). The CDR3 is 14 residues long. V dropped 2 bases and J dropped 13; count of bases not matched to a gene: 9. In DNA, the CDR3 is TGTGCCTGGAGTCCCGGGACAGGGTCAAGGCCCCTCCACTTT. Its protein is CAWSPGTGSRPLHF.

Regarding this clonotype: This may stem from a read error, because a much larger clone lies one nucleotide away. The missing conserved phenylalanine or tryptophan at the end of this CDR3 makes a read error likely. The chain employs TRBV20-1 and TRBJ1-1; no definite D call. Germline lookup yields CDR1 DFQATT and CDR2 SNEGSKA (reference sequence). The CDR3 contains 11 residues. Trimming removed 5 bases at V and 7 bases at J, with 11 bases between. The CDR3 loop is CSASSPDEAFS. In DNA, the CDR3 is TGCAGTGCTTCCAGTCCGGATGAAGCTTTCTCT.

The chain couples TRBV20-1 to TRBJ1-2; D gene unclear. Trimming took off 5 bases at V and 4 bases at J, with 11 bases between the two ends. Germline assignment: CDR1 DFQATT and CDR2 SNEGSKA (reference sequence). The CDR3 has 12 amino acids. CDR3 sequence: CSAPFLSYGYTF. The CDR3 DNA follows: TGCAGTGCTCCCTTCCTCAGCTATGGCTACACCTTC.

This clonotype was found many times. The chain carries TRBV18 and TRBJ2-1; no definite D call. Per germline, CDR1 KGHSH and CDR2 LQKENI. V was cut by 3 bases and J by 5 bases, with 8 bases left in between. This CDR3 comprises 13 residues. The CDR3 DNA reads TGTGCCAGCTCACCCCCAAACGACAATGAGCAGTTCTTC. Its protein is CASSPPNDNEQFF. Using reference TRBV18 and TRBJ2-1 for the parts outside the CDR3, the full variable domain is NAGVMQNPRHLVRRRGQEARLRCSPMKGHSHVYWYRQLPEEGLKFMVYLQKENIIDESGMPKERFSAEFPKEGPSILRIQQVVRGDSAAYFCASSPPNDNEQFFGPGTRLTVL.

This clonotype was recorded many times. The chain employs TRBV11-2 and TRBJ1-1, with 7 bases identical to TRBD1. The CDR3 length is 15 residues. The V and J ends lost 6 bases and 3 bases, in that order; junction bases with no gene match: 10. The germline CDR1 and CDR2 sequences are SGHAT and FQNNGV. CDR3 DNA sequence: TGTGCCAGCAGATCCAGGGGGAGGGCGGACACTGAAGCTTTCTTT. Translation: CASRSRGRADTEAFF.

The chain couples TRBV10-3 to TRBJ1-1; no firm D call. V lost 3 bases and J lost 4, with 3 bases in between. Germline assignment: CDR1 ENHRY and CDR2 SYGVKD. This CDR3 spans 11 amino acids. The DNA of the CDR3 is TGTGCCATCAGTGATGTCACTGAAGCTTTCTTT. As protein: CAISDVTEAFF.

Ten or more counts support this clonotype. The chain recombines TRBV2 with TRBJ2-3; 13 bases align to TRBD2. The V and J ends lost 2 bases and 5 bases, in that order; junction bases with no gene match: 4. This CDR3 spans 16 amino acids. The germline gives CDR1 SNHLY, CDR2 FYNNEI. CDR3 loop: CASSETSGGAVDTQYF. For the CDR3, the DNA is TGTGCCAGCAGTGAAACTAGCGGGGGGGCAGTAGATACGCAGTATTTT. Variable domain in full (rest from reference TRBV2 and TRBJ2-3): EPEVTQTPSHQVTQMGQEVILRCVPISNHLYFYWYRQILGQKVEFLVSFYNNEISEKSEIFDDQFSVERPDGSNFTLKIRSTKLEDSAMYFCASSETSGGAVDTQYFGPGTRLTVL.

Many counts were recorded for this clonotype. The chain recombines TRBV11-2 with TRBJ2-7; a weak D match, TRBD1 (6 bases). Looked up from germline, CDR1 is SGHAT and CDR2 is FQNNGV. The germline V and J ends were trimmed by 5 bases and 3 bases, with 11 bases remaining between them. The CDR3 totals 13 residues. For the CDR3, the DNA is TGTGCCAGCAGCGCTGGACAGCGCTACGAGCAGTACTTC. Protein product: CASSAGQRYEQYF.

This clonotype was seen a few times. The chain joins TRBV7-9 to TRBJ2-7; 9 bases map to TRBD1. With 5 bases clipped from V and 9 bases from J, the junction kept 14 bases outside the gene matches. CDR1 is SEHNR, CDR2 FQNEAQ, per germline (reference sequence). The CDR3 spans 15 residues. CDR3 nucleotides: TGTGCCAGCAGCGACGGGACAGGGAGTAGAGGAGTGCAGTACTTC. Encoded protein: CASSDGTGSRGVQYF.

This clonotype was counted at least ten times. The chain is built from TRBV29-1 and TRBJ1-1; TRBD1 agrees at 7 bases. Germline V gene sequence: CDR1 SQVTM, CDR2 ANQGSEA. V shed 7 bases, J shed 8 bases, and the junction held 10 bases outside the gene matches. This CDR3 is 12 amino acids long. In nucleotides, the CDR3 is TGCAGCGCTGGGGACAGTCGAAGGGAAGCTTTCTTT. It yields the protein CSAGDSRREAFF. Full variable domain (remainder filled in from reference TRBV29-1 and TRBJ1-1): SAVISQKPSRDICQRGTSLTIQCQVDSQVTMMFWYRQQPGQSLTLIATANQGSEATYESGFVIDKFPISRPNLTFSTLTVSNMSPEDSSIYLCSAGDSRREAFFGQGTRLTVV.

This clonotype was counted ten times or more. V is TRBV29-1 and J is TRBJ2-7, with 8 bases lining up with TRBD1. Germline loops: CDR1 SQVTM, CDR2 ANQGSEA. V shed 6 bases, J shed 3 bases, and the junction held 4 bases outside the gene matches. This CDR3 is built from 12 residues. CDR3 region: CSVEDRVYEQYF. CDR3 nucleotides: TGCAGCGTAGAGGACAGGGTCTACGAGCAGTACTTC.

The sample holds many counts of this clonotype. V and J are TRBV2 and TRBJ2-1; D may be TRBD2 (5 bases). This CDR3 region has 15 residues. CDR1 is SNHLY, CDR2 FYNNEI, per germline. V lost 2 bases to trimming and J lost 0 bases, with 8 bases between them. CDR3 bases: TGTGCCAGCAGTGAAAGGCGGGCCTCCTACAATGAGCAGTTCTTC. It yields the protein CASSERRASYNEQFF.

With regard to this clonotype: A much larger clone sits a single nucleotide away, making a read error possible. The rearrangement joins TRBV18 to TRBJ2-3; 11 bases fit TRBD2. This CDR3 is 17 amino acids long. Germline V gives CDR1 KGHSH, CDR2 LQKENI. The CDR3, as DNA: TGTGCCGGCTCACCATTCCCACTAGCGGGGGGCACAGATACGCAGTATTTT. Protein product: CAGSPFPLAGGTDTQYF.

The table lists this clonotype with many counts. The chain joins TRBV2 to TRBJ2-7; no clear D. This CDR3 is built from 12 residues. CDR1 and CDR2 from the germline V gene are SNHLY and FYNNEI. Trimming stripped 5 bases from V and 2 bases from J, with 7 bases between. The CDR3 nucleotides read TGTGCCAGCAGTCCTCTCACCTACGAGCAGTACTTC. This gives the protein CASSPLTYEQYF.

This clonotype was picked up many times. The chain recombines TRBV7-9 with TRBJ2-3, with 8 nucleotides matching TRBD2. The CDR3 is 15 residues long. V lost 0 bases to trimming and J lost 4 bases; unmatched junction nucleotides: 3. Germline-derived CDR1 and CDR2 are SEHNR and FQNEAQ (reference sequence). Here the CDR3 reads CASSLAGGAADTQYF. CDR3 in DNA: TGTGCCAGCAGCTTAGCCGGGGGGGCCGCAGATACGCAGTATTTT.

In its sample, this clonotype was seen many times. The chain is built from TRBV19 and TRBJ2-4, with TRBD1 matching 10 bases. The length of the CDR3 is 14 residues. The ends lost 7 bases at V and 8 bases at J; junction bases unmatched: 8. Germline V CDR1 and CDR2: LNHDA, SQIVND (reference sequence). The CDR3 coding sequence is TGTGCCAGTACCCAGACAGGGGGCCTGGACATTCAGTACTTC. Translation gives CASTQTGGLDIQYF.

The table lists this clonotype with a few counts. V gene TRBV19 combines with J gene TRBJ2-3, with TRBD1 matching over 8 bases. V gave up 6 bases and J gave up 4 bases; unmatched junction bases: 12. Germline CDR1 and CDR2: LNHDA and SQIVND (reference sequence). The CDR3 is 16 amino acids. CDR3 DNA: TGTGCCAGTAGCCCCCGGACAGGGTCCACGGCAGATACGCAGTATTTT. Its translation is CASSPRTGSTADTQYF.